What follows are 19 T cell receptor beta chains derived from one specimen sequenced in a study of PD-L1 blockade in urothelial cancer. Described time point: pretreatment peripheral blood. This table comes from immunoSEQ multiplex PCR, and its TCRdb copy is limited to in-frame clones, with some not included. Of around 45,000 clones listed, roughly 80% were seen once; the top ten hold about 1.7%. The sample consisted of PBMCs, taken around atezolizumab (anti-PD-L1) treatment. These receptors originate from a man in his fifties or sixties with urothelial cancer.

Here the CDR3 reads CASSQLPGTNTEAFF. The CDR3 DNA follows: TGCGCCAGCAGCCAGCTGCCCGGGACTAACACTGAAGCTTTCTTT. The rearrangement uses TRBV5-1 and TRBJ1-1, with a possible D match to TRBD1 (5 bases). The CDR3 sequence is 15 residues long. Trimming removed 4 bases from V and 2 bases from J, with 15 bases in between. CDR1 is SGHRS and CDR2 is YFSETQ in the germline V gene.

This sequence joins TRBV27 and TRBJ2-5; D is possibly TRBD2 (7 bases). Germline V CDR1 and CDR2: MNHEY, SMNVEV (reference sequence). There are 14 residues in the CDR3. Trimming removed 3 bases from V and 5 bases from J, with 13 bases in between. The DNA for the CDR3 is TGTGCCAGCAGTTTCGGGGGGCCAGGGGAGACCCAGTACTTC. The encoded protein is CASSFGGPGETQYF.

V usage is TRBV5-8 and J usage is TRBJ2-3; D call uncertain. Deletions cut 0 bases from V and 6 bases from J, with 5 bases between. The CDR3 is 12 residues long. Looked up from germline, CDR1 is SGHTS and CDR2 is YDEGEE. DNA for the CDR3: TGTGCCAGCAGCTTGGTTCGGGATACGCAGTATTTT. It yields the protein CASSLVRDTQYF.

This rearrangement joins TRBV5-4 to TRBJ2-3; weak D call: TRBD2 (5 bases). The CDR3 contains 16 residues. V was cut by 0 bases and J by 3 bases, with 14 bases left in between. Germline CDR1 and CDR2: SGHNT and YYREEE (reference sequence). The CDR3 loop reads CASSLVAAVGTDTQYF. The CDR3 DNA reads TGTGCCAGCAGCTTGGTGGCAGCGGTCGGAACAGATACGCAGTATTTT.

The chain recombines TRBV4-1 with TRBJ2-7, with TRBD1 matching over 7 bases. Germline CDR1 MGHRA, CDR2 YSYEKL. With 2 bases clipped from V and 2 bases from J, the junction kept 12 bases outside the gene matches. The CDR3 has 17 residues. The CDR3 bases are TGCGCCAGCAGCCAAAAGTCTTCGACAGGGAGTGCCTACGAGCAGTACTTC. Protein sequence: CASSQKSSTGSAYEQYF.

V is TRBV5-4 and J is TRBJ2-7; TRBD2 aligns across 10 bases. This CDR3 comprises 14 residues. After removal of 5 bases from V and 4 bases from J, the junction contained 6 bases not matched to a gene. Germline CDR1 is SGHNT and CDR2 is YYREEE (reference sequence). This CDR3 is CASSSGLALYEQYF. The CDR3 nucleotides are TGTGCCAGCAGTTCGGGACTAGCGTTGTACGAGCAGTACTTC.

This clone showed up just a few times. The J gene is TRBJ1-2, the V gene TRBV6-5; 9 positions agree with TRBD1. The germline gives CDR1 MNHEY, CDR2 SVGAGI. J was trimmed by 7 bases and V by 5 bases; bases with no gene match: 8. The CDR3 totals 14 residues. The CDR3 spells CASSDRGGRGGYTF. In nucleotides, the CDR3 is TGTGCCAGCAGTGACAGGGGGGGCCGGGGTGGCTACACCTTC.

The chain couples TRBV5-1 to TRBJ2-3; 12 nucleotides align to TRBD2. Unmatched junction bases numbered 4, after V lost 1 base and J lost 1 base. The germline gives CDR1 SGHRS, CDR2 YFSETQ. CDR3 length: 17 amino acids. The CDR3 coding sequence is TGCGCCAGCAGCTTGACGGCTAGCGGGAGGGGCACAGATACGCAGTATTTT. This codes for CASSLTASGRGTDTQYF.

V is TRBV5-1 and J is TRBJ1-1, with 7 nucleotides matching TRBD1. J gave up 1 base and V 4 bases, and 4 bases lay outside the gene matches. Germline CDR1 SGHRS, CDR2 YFSETQ. CDR3 size: 14 residues. CDR3: CASSPGGTNTEAFF. CDR3 nucleotides: TGCGCCAGCAGCCCAGGGGGAACGAACACTGAAGCTTTCTTT.

The V and J genes are TRBV5-6 and TRBJ1-1, with 10 nucleotides matching TRBD1. Trimming took 5 bases from V and 7 from J; bases not matched to a gene: 5. The germline V gene encodes CDR1 SGHDT and CDR2 YYEEEE. The CDR3 spans 13 residues. The CDR3 here is CASRQGQGNEAFF. DNA of the CDR3: TGTGCCAGCAGGCAGGGACAGGGGAATGAAGCTTTCTTT. The full variable domain, completed using reference TRBV5-6 and TRBJ1-1, is DAGVTQSPTHLIKTRGQQVTLRCSPKSGHDTVSWYQQALGQGPQFIFQYYEEEERQRGNFPDRFSGHQFPNYSSELNVNALLLGDSALYLCASRQGQGNEAFFGQGTRLTVV.

This chain uses TRBV4-2 with TRBJ2-3, with 7 bases identical to TRBD2. The length of the CDR3 is 16 residues. Germline V gene data show CDR1 as LGHNA and CDR2 as YNFKEQ. The trim removed 1 base at V and 6 bases at J, leaving 10 bases unmatched. CDR3 coding DNA: TGTGCCAGCAGCCAAGGGACCGGGGGGACTGGCGATACGCAGTATTTT. Residues: CASSQGTGGTGDTQYF.

The chain is built from TRBV7-9 and TRBJ2-1; 8 bases match TRBD2. CDR1 is SEHNR, CDR2 FQNEAQ, per germline (reference sequence). CDR3 length: 15 amino acids. The V gene end was trimmed by 1 base and the J gene end by 3 bases; junction bases not matched to a gene: 2. The CDR3 sequence is CASSLGTSLYNEQFF. CDR3 DNA: TGTGCCAGCAGCTTAGGGACTAGCCTCTACAATGAGCAGTTCTTC.

The rearrangement uses TRBV5-6 and TRBJ1-2; D unresolved. This CDR3 has 14 amino acids. The V gene lost 0 bases and the J gene lost 7 bases, with 13 bases spanning the gap. Germline-derived CDR1 and CDR2 are SGHDT and YYEEEE. Written as DNA, the CDR3 is TGTGCCAGCAGCTTGGCAAGCCCTATCGGTGGCTACACCTTC. Protein product: CASSLASPIGGYTF. The whole variable domain, filled in from reference TRBV5-6 and TRBJ1-2, reads DAGVTQSPTHLIKTRGQQVTLRCSPKSGHDTVSWYQQALGQGPQFIFQYYEEEERQRGNFPDRFSGHQFPNYSSELNVNALLLGDSALYLCASSLASPIGGYTFGSGTRLTVV.

This clone was detected only once. The chain carries TRBV13 and TRBJ2-5, with a tentative D call TRBD2 (5 bases). Germline V gene data show CDR1 as PRHDT and CDR2 as FYEKMQ (reference sequence). This CDR3 comprises 14 residues. Trimming removed 3 bases at V and 8 bases at J, with 16 bases between. The CDR3 loop is CASSLDSGSGTQYF. CDR3 DNA: TGTGCCAGCAGCTTGGACTCGGGCTCCGGCACCCAGTACTTC.

The chain carries TRBV7-6 and TRBJ2-1; D may be TRBD2 (6 bases). The CDR3 is 17 amino acids. Trimming shortened V by 5 bases and J by 0 bases, and 17 bases separated the two germline ends. The germline gives CDR1 SGHVS, CDR2 FNYEAQ. In DNA form, the CDR3 reads TGTGCCAGCAGCAAAGGCGGGGAGTGGAGCTCCTACAATGAGCAGTTCTTC. It specifies CASSKGGEWSSYNEQFF.

V gene TRBV5-4 combines with J gene TRBJ1-2; D is ambiguous. CDR1 and CDR2 (germline): SGHNT, YYREEE (reference sequence). The CDR3 spans 14 residues. Trimming removed 1 base at V and 4 bases at J, with 11 bases between. CDR3 residues: CASSLYGSSYGYTF. The CDR3 nucleotides read TGTGCCAGCAGCTTGTACGGGAGCAGCTATGGCTACACCTTC.

The rearrangement links TRBV6-1 to TRBJ2-1, with 11 positions matching TRBD2. The germline V gene encodes CDR1 MNHNS and CDR2 SASEGT. This CDR3 contains 14 residues. The J segment lost 8 bases and the V segment lost 8 bases, leaving 8 bases of the junction unmatched. CDR3: CASHLAGGGDEQFF. The CDR3 DNA reads TGTGCCAGCCACCTAGCGGGGGGTGGGGATGAGCAGTTCTTC.

In this sample, this clone turned up once. The V and J genes are TRBV29-1 and TRBJ1-2, with D maybe TRBD1 (5 bases). Trimming shortened V by 4 bases and J by 2 bases, and 8 bases separated the two germline ends. Germline V gene sequence: CDR1 SQVTM, CDR2 ANQGSEA. The CDR3 is made up of 12 amino acids. CDR3 amino acids: CSVVTANYGYTF. The CDR3 region has the DNA TGCAGCGTTGTGACAGCCAACTATGGCTACACCTTC.

J is TRBJ1-6 and V is TRBV2; D unclear. The germline V gene encodes CDR1 SNHLY and CDR2 FYNNEI. This CDR3 spans 14 amino acids. Trimming took off 6 bases at V and 7 bases at J, with 13 bases between the two ends. CDR3 sequence reads: CASSPRERNSPLHF. The CDR3 DNA reads as TGTGCCAGCAGCCCCCGGGAGCGGAATTCACCCCTCCACTTT. Drawing the rest from reference TRBV2 and TRBJ1-6, the complete variable domain is EPEVTQTPSHQVTQMGQEVILRCVPISNHLYFYWYRQILGQKVEFLVSFYNNEISEKSEIFDDQFSVERPDGSNFTLKIRSTKLEDSAMYFCASSPRERNSPLHFGNGTRLTVT.